This T cell receptor (beta chain) stems from a study of long-term antiretroviral therapy in people with HIV. A note on this clone: No antigen is known for it.

There are 15 residues in the CDR3. Trimming took off 5 bases at V and 2 bases at J, with 16 bases between the two ends. CDR1 LNHNV and CDR2 YYDKDF come from the germline V gene (reference sequence). Findings and caveats of the study: HIV repertoires spanned narrower CDR3 length ranges than controls.

The authors ran the immunoSEQ assay, v3.0, at survey level. TCRdb keeps only in-frame clones here, not all; method: immunoSEQ multiplex PCR. The table shows approximately 15,000 clones, with 80% to 90% occurring only once. Material: unsorted PBMCs, obtained 0.4 years after starting antiretroviral therapy. The chain couples TRBV15 to TRBJ2-7, with D possibly being TRBD1 (5 bases). The sequence derives from a man aged 30-40 years with HIV. CDR3 residues: CATSPEGARTYEQYF. The CDR3 nucleotides are TGTGCCACCAGCCCCGAAGGGGCCCGAACCTACGAGCAGTACTTC.